A single sample is the source of the 3 T cell receptor beta chains below, sequenced in a study of Ad26.COV2.S vaccination and SARS-CoV-2 variants. Treatment reported: over 15 received Ad26.COV2.S at low or high dose, single or two shots; 5 received placebo; per-sample allocation not given. Vaccine and placebo recipients were sampled on day 63 after the first injection. Repertoires were generated with immunoSEQ multiplex PCR, while TCRdb's copy carries only in-frame clones and drops some. In the table there are 250,000 to 300,000 clones, approximately 87% of which are singletons. Sequencing was performed on peripheral blood, taken in a trial of Ad26.COV2.S vaccine versus placebo. Receptors were obtained from a person between 18 and 60 years old who received the Ad26.COV2.S COVID-19 vaccine or a placebo.

The chain carries TRBV7-9 and TRBJ1-2; tentatively, D is TRBD1 (5 bases). The CDR3 consists of 13 residues. V lost 0 bases and J lost 4, with 6 bases in between. Germline loops: CDR1 SEHNR, CDR2 FQNEAQ (reference sequence). In nucleotides, the CDR3 is TGTGCCAGCAGCTTAGCGACAGCCTATGGCTACACCTTC. Protein sequence: CASSLATAYGYTF.

The gene calls are TRBV19 and TRBJ2-7, with 7 bases identical to TRBD1. Germline-derived CDR1 and CDR2 are LNHDA and SQIVND (reference sequence). The J segment lost 1 base and the V segment lost 6 bases, leaving 6 bases of the junction unmatched. The CDR3 loop spans 14 amino acids. The CDR3 sequence: CASSPEGASYEQYF. The CDR3 nucleotides read TGTGCCAGTAGCCCCGAGGGGGCATCCTACGAGCAGTACTTC.

The chain has TRBV7-3 and TRBJ1-6; D not resolved. This CDR3 comprises 15 residues. Germline CDR1 and CDR2: SGHTA and FQGTGA. Trimming shortened V by 2 bases and J by 5 bases, and 10 bases separated the two germline ends. The CDR3 spells CASSLDLGDNSPLHF. The DNA for the CDR3 is TGTGCCAGCAGCTTAGATCTCGGGGATAATTCACCCCTCCACTTT.